The 9 T cell receptor beta chains reported below all come from one sample, sequenced in a study of naive and memory T cell subsets. An equimolar mix of two oligonucleotides served as the beta constant-region primer for TRBC1 and TRBC2. TCRdb ran MiXCR on the UMI-ligation and nested PCR reads and lists one entry per CDR3 protein. The table includes about 85,000 distinct CDR3 sequences, around 12% detected once. The sample comprised central memory CD4+ T cells from blood. These receptors came from a human donor in good health.

This clonotype was seen a few times. The rearrangement joins TRBV7-9 to TRBJ1-1; D call uncertain. The V gene lost 2 bases and the J gene lost 4 bases, with 14 bases spanning the gap. The V gene's germline CDR1 is SEHNR and CDR2 FQNEAQ (reference sequence). The CDR3 length is 15 residues. The CDR3 region is CASSLISTFGTEAFF. CDR3 bases: TGTGCCAGCAGCTTAATCTCCACCTTCGGCACTGAAGCTTTCTTT. Drawing the rest from reference TRBV7-9 and TRBJ1-1, the complete variable domain is DTGVSQNPRHKITKRGQNVTFRCDPISEHNRLYWYRQTLGQGPEFLTYFQNEAQLEKSRLLSDRFSAERPKGSFSTLEIQRTEQGDSAMYLCASSLISTFGTEAFFGQGTRLTVV.

This clonotype was detected many times. This chain connects TRBV19 to TRBJ1-5; 8 nucleotides align to TRBD1. From germline, CDR1 is LNHDA and CDR2 SQIVND (reference sequence). The J segment lost 3 bases and the V segment lost 3 bases, leaving 4 bases of the junction unmatched. The CDR3 spans 15 residues. The DNA for the CDR3 is TGTGCCAGTAGTATTGGACAGGGTTTCAATCAGCCCCAGCATTTT. It translates to CASSIGQGFNQPQHF.

This clonotype has ten or more counts. V is TRBV3-1 and J is TRBJ2-3, with D maybe TRBD2 (6 bases). The germline V gene encodes CDR1 LGHDT and CDR2 YNNKEL (reference sequence). The CDR3 consists of 15 residues. V lost 4 bases and J lost 9, with 20 bases in between. The CDR3 bases are TGTGCCAGCAGCCGTTCTGGCGGGGAGAGAGGAACGCAGTATTTT. Encoded protein: CASSRSGGERGTQYF.

This clonotype was observed a few times. The genes are TRBV12-5 and TRBJ2-1, with 8 bases matching TRBD2. The V gene's germline CDR1 is LGHNT and CDR2 FRNRAP. Trimming cost V 2 bases and J 3 bases; bases outside gene matches: 15. The CDR3 runs 19 residues. The chain's CDR3 is CASGLTGGRAAVLYNEQFF. The CDR3, as DNA: TGTGCTAGTGGTTTGACGGGGGGGCGGGCGGCAGTGCTCTACAATGAGCAGTTCTTC.

This clonotype has at least ten counts. V and J are TRBV6-4 and TRBJ2-2, with D perhaps TRBD1 or TRBD2 (5 bases each). The ends were cut back, 4 bases at V and 4 bases at J, with 10 bases in the middle. CDR3 length: 14 amino acids. Germline V gene lookup returns CDR1 MRHNA and CDR2 SNTAGT. The CDR3 region has the DNA TGTGCCAGCAGTGCGGGACCGATCACCGGGGAGCTGTTTTTT. Its protein is CASSAGPITGELFF.

The V call is TRBV7-9, the J call TRBJ2-6; D is unclear. V lost 5 bases and J 2 bases, leaving 4 bases between the germline ends. CDR3 length equals 13 residues. CDR1 and CDR2 from the germline V gene are SEHNR and FQNEAQ (reference sequence). The chain's CDR3 is CASSHTGANVLTF. The CDR3, as DNA: TGTGCCAGCAGCCATACTGGGGCCAACGTCCTGACTTTC.

The chain joins TRBV7-6 to TRBJ2-7; tentative D call: TRBD1 (5 bases). Trimming pared 4 bases from V and 2 bases from J, leaving 12 bases between. CDR3 length: 14 amino acids. Germline CDR1 and CDR2: SGHVS and FNYEAQ. CDR3 region: CASSSGPGTYEQYF. As DNA, the CDR3 is TGTGCCAGCAGCTCAGGACCAGGGACCTACGAGCAGTACTTC.

This clonotype was observed a few times. This chain connects TRBV5-1 to TRBJ2-1; unclear D gene. This CDR3 contains 14 residues. V shed 4 bases and J shed 0 bases, with 8 bases lying between them. Germline assignment: CDR1 SGHRS and CDR2 YFSETQ. CDR3 residues: CASSLPTSYNEQFF. The CDR3 nucleotides are TGCGCCAGCAGCCTCCCTACCTCCTACAATGAGCAGTTCTTC.

The V gene is TRBV20-1, the J gene TRBJ2-3, with 9 nucleotides matching TRBD1. The V and J ends lost 5 bases and 2 bases, in that order; junction bases with no gene match: 2. The germline V gene has CDR1 DFQATT and CDR2 SNEGSKA (reference sequence). The CDR3 totals 13 residues. The CDR3 loop reads CSAGTGTTDTQYF. In DNA, the CDR3 is TGCAGTGCTGGGACAGGGACCACAGATACGCAGTATTTT.